The following is a T cell receptor beta chain sequence with its context. What it binds is not known. This entry belongs to a study of regulatory T cells in long-lasting Graves disease. V was clipped by 3 bases and J by 6 bases, with 8 bases between them. CDR3 length: 12 amino acids. The germline V gene has CDR1 DFQATT and CDR2 SNEGSKA (reference sequence). Time point described: persistent/refractory GD, antithyroid drugs over 5 years with positive TRAb. With RNA extracted from PBMCs as input, the TCR library was made. In building TCR beta libraries, iRepertoire HTBI primers were used together with Arm-PCR of CDR3 regions. TCRdb called the multiplex PCR reads again in MiXCR, with one record for every CDR3 protein. The data contain roughly 400,000 distinct CDR3 sequences, over 20% of them seen just once; the ten biggest clones take up around an eighth. Study results and caveats: Study of thyroid tissue was not done, with only peripheral blood studied.

The specimen was peripheral blood mononuclear cells (PBMCs), collected when the disease was refractory, from a patient treated with antithyroid drugs. This receptor was taken from a female donor with Graves disease. The chain is built from TRBV20-1 and TRBJ2-2; D is uncertain. The CDR3 loop is CSARTRSGELFF. The CDR3 nucleotides are TGCAGTGCTAGGACGAGGTCCGGGGAGCTGTTTTTT.